Following are 18 T cell receptor beta chains from one sample sequenced in a study of post-analysis software for immune sequencing data. Findings and caveats of the study: Five TRBV segments were more frequent in patients than controls; TRBV5-6, TRBV5-1 and TRBV20-1 belonged to this group.

These receptors' targets are unknown. Unique molecular identifiers featured in each of the TCR beta cDNA libraries. TCRdb independently ran MiXCR on the PCR reads; one entry per CDR3 protein. This table has more than 500,000 distinct CDR3 sequences, 34% appearing once. The sequenced sample consisted of blood. The receptor source for this set is a girl between 2 and 17 years old with multiple sclerosis.

The chain links TRBV6-6 to TRBJ2-3; D might be TRBD1 or TRBD2, each matching 6 bases. CDR3 length: 13 residues. The V gene's germline CDR1 is MNHNY and CDR2 SVGAGI (reference sequence). V lost 7 bases and J 4 bases, leaving 12 bases between the germline ends. This CDR3 is CASMAGEADTQYF. The CDR3 region has the DNA TGTGCCAGCATGGCAGGGGAGGCAGATACGCAGTATTTT.

The chain carries TRBV9 and TRBJ2-1; 10 bases map to TRBD2. This CDR3 has 18 residues. Germline V gene lookup returns CDR1 SGDLS and CDR2 YYNGEE. The junction had 13 bases not matched to a gene; V was cut back by 0 bases and J by 7 bases. This CDR3 reads CASSVEASGGPHTNEQFF. The CDR3 nucleotides read TGTGCCAGCAGCGTAGAGGCTAGCGGGGGCCCACATACGAATGAGCAGTTCTTC.

This clonotype was counted a few times. This chain connects TRBV5-1 to TRBJ2-7; D is perhaps TRBD2 (8 bases). V lost 6 bases to trimming and J lost 6 bases, with 19 bases between them. From germline, CDR1 is SGHRS and CDR2 YFSETQ. The CDR3 contains 14 residues. The CDR3 bases are TGCGCCAGCAACAGGGACAGCGGGGGCGCCGAGCAGTACTTC. It translates to CASNRDSGGAEQYF. Drawing the rest from reference TRBV5-1 and TRBJ2-7, the complete variable domain is KAGVTQTPRYLIKTRGQQVTLSCSPISGHRSVSWYQQTPGQGLQFLFEYFSETQRNKGNFPGRFSGRQFSNSRSEMNVSTLELGDSALYLCASNRDSGGAEQYFGPGTRLTVT.

This chain links TRBV5-1 with TRBJ1-2; 7 bases map to TRBD1. V gave up 0 bases and J gave up 7 bases; unmatched junction bases: 9. The length of the CDR3 is 15 residues. CDR1 is SGHRS, CDR2 YFSETQ, per germline. The CDR3 DNA sequence: TGCGCCAGCAGCTTGGGGGAGACAGGGTGGTCTGGCTACACCTTC. It codes for CASSLGETGWSGYTF.

The table lists this clonotype with many counts. V is TRBV20-1 and J is TRBJ2-3; 9 bases are a match to TRBD2. Germline V lookup: CDR1 DFQATT, CDR2 SNEGSKA (reference sequence). This CDR3 has 15 amino acids. V was pared by 4 bases and J by 7 bases, with 12 bases of the junction left unmatched. The CDR3 loop reads CSATLAGRHSNTQYF. CDR3 DNA: TGCAGTGCTACCCTAGCGGGGCGACATTCAAATACGCAGTATTTT.

Only a few counts were recorded for this clonotype. The rearrangement joins TRBV14 to TRBJ2-3; 8 nucleotides match TRBD2. The germline V gene encodes CDR1 SGHDN and CDR2 FVKESK. With 3 bases clipped from V and 4 bases from J, the junction kept 12 bases outside the gene matches. The CDR3 is made up of 17 amino acids. CDR3 loop: CASSHRFGSGDSDTQYF. Here the CDR3 DNA reads TGTGCCAGCAGCCACAGGTTTGGTAGCGGGGACTCAGATACGCAGTATTTT.

A few counts support this clonotype. V gene TRBV6-1 combines with J gene TRBJ2-7; TRBD2 is a possible D gene (6 bases). With 8 bases removed from V and 3 bases from J, the gap between germline ends came to 20 bases. CDR1 is MNHNS and CDR2 is SASEGT in the germline V gene. The CDR3 contains 15 residues. The CDR3 spells CASCKHGGSGYEQYF. CDR3 in DNA: TGTGCCAGCTGTAAGCACGGGGGATCGGGCTACGAGCAGTACTTC.

This clonotype has more than one count but fewer than ten. The chain has TRBV5-1 and TRBJ2-1; TRBD2 is a possible D gene (5 bases). V lost 2 bases to trimming and J lost 3 bases, with 9 bases between them. The CDR3 sequence is 14 residues long. Germline CDR1 reads SGHRS; CDR2 reads YFSETQ. The chain's CDR3 is CASSLGRDYNEQFF. The CDR3, as DNA: TGCGCCAGCAGCTTAGGGAGAGACTACAATGAGCAGTTCTTC.

The sample holds a few counts of this clonotype. The chain recombines TRBV27 with TRBJ2-5; D remains ambiguous. The V and J ends lost 6 bases and 5 bases respectively, with 19 bases between them. Germline V lookup: CDR1 MNHEY, CDR2 SMNVEV (reference sequence). This CDR3 is 15 amino acids long. This CDR3 is CASSFVSSAGETQYF. Written as DNA, the CDR3 is TGTGCCAGCAGCTTTGTAAGCTCGGCAGGCGAGACCCAGTACTTC.

The chain carries TRBV5-1 and TRBJ2-1, with a tentative D call TRBD2 (6 bases). The CDR3 has 15 amino acids. Germline loops: CDR1 SGHRS, CDR2 YFSETQ. The V end was cut by 6 bases, the J end by 0 bases, with 13 bases between. Here the CDR3 reads CASMRDGSSYNEQFF. CDR3 nucleotides: TGCGCCAGCATGAGGGACGGGAGCTCCTACAATGAGCAGTTCTTC.

The V gene is TRBV12-3 or TRBV12-4, the J gene TRBJ1-5; maybe TRBD1 (5 bases). The V end was cut by 5 bases, the J end by 6 bases, with 17 bases between. The CDR3 is made up of 15 amino acids. Here the CDR3 reads CASSDLTDRRQPQHF. CDR3 coding DNA: TGTGCCAGCAGTGACCTGACTGACAGACGTCAGCCCCAGCATTTT.

J is TRBJ2-7 and V is TRBV28; TRBD2 aligns across 7 bases. Trimming removed 5 bases from V and 4 bases from J; junction bases left unmatched: 14. The CDR3 spans 16 residues. Germline lookup yields CDR1 MDHEN and CDR2 SYDVKM. Written as DNA, the CDR3 is TGTGCCAGCAGTGGGAGAGCTAGCGGACCCCCGTACGAGCAGTACTTC. Its translation is CASSGRASGPPYEQYF.

The genes are TRBV28 and TRBJ2-1; no reliable D call. There are 17 residues in the CDR3. Germline CDR1 reads MDHEN; CDR2 reads SYDVKM. V was pared by 1 base and J by 0 bases, with 13 bases between. The CDR3 bases are TGTGCCAGCAGTTTATTTCCGAGTGGCAGCTCCTACAATGAGCAGTTCTTC. As protein: CASSLFPSGSSYNEQFF.

The chain joins TRBV6-5 to TRBJ2-3; maybe TRBD2 (6 bases). V was shortened by 2 bases and J by 8 bases, with 20 bases between the two germline ends. Looked up from germline, CDR1 is MNHEY and CDR2 is SVGAGI. CDR3 length: 16 residues. This CDR3 reads CASSYRGSAARTTQYF. The CDR3 DNA reads as TGTGCCAGCAGTTACCGGGGGTCGGCGGCCCGGACTACGCAGTATTTT.

This clonotype was counted only a few times. This chain joins TRBV6-1 and TRBJ2-6; TRBD1 matches at 8 bases. V lost 5 bases and J lost 0; bases outside the gene matches: 15. The CDR3 spans 20 residues. Germline V gives CDR1 MNHNS, CDR2 SASEGT. The DNA of the CDR3 is TGTGCCAGCAGTAAACTTGGACAGGGAAGAGCCTTCTCTGGGGCCAACGTCCTGACTTTC. Translation gives CASSKLGQGRAFSGANVLTF.

The chain combines TRBV4-1 with TRBJ2-5; D not certain. This CDR3 region has 14 residues. The germline V gene has CDR1 MGHRA and CDR2 YSYEKL. The germline V and J ends were trimmed by 1 base and 5 bases, with 11 bases remaining between them. In DNA form, the CDR3 reads TGCGCCAGCAGCCAAGTAGGACGGCGGGAGACCCAGTACTTC. Protein: CASSQVGRRETQYF.

The rearrangement links TRBV20-1 to TRBJ1-5, with TRBD1 identical over 7 bases. The CDR3 runs 14 residues. Germline assignment: CDR1 DFQATT and CDR2 SNEGSKA (reference sequence). The ends lost 6 bases at V and 3 bases at J; junction bases unmatched: 8. CDR3 loop: CSATGQVHNQPQHF. The DNA of the CDR3 is TGCAGTGCCACCGGACAGGTGCACAATCAGCCCCAGCATTTT.

This clonotype was seen more than once but under ten times. The rearrangement joins TRBV5-6 to TRBJ2-6, with D possibly matching TRBD1 (6 bases). The length of the CDR3 is 18 residues. CDR1 is SGHDT, CDR2 YYEEEE, per germline. V lost 3 bases and J lost 0, with 16 bases in between. CDR3 amino acids: CASSSTFGGISGANVLTF. The CDR3 DNA follows: TGTGCCAGCAGCTCTACGTTTGGGGGCATCTCTGGGGCCAACGTCCTGACTTTC.